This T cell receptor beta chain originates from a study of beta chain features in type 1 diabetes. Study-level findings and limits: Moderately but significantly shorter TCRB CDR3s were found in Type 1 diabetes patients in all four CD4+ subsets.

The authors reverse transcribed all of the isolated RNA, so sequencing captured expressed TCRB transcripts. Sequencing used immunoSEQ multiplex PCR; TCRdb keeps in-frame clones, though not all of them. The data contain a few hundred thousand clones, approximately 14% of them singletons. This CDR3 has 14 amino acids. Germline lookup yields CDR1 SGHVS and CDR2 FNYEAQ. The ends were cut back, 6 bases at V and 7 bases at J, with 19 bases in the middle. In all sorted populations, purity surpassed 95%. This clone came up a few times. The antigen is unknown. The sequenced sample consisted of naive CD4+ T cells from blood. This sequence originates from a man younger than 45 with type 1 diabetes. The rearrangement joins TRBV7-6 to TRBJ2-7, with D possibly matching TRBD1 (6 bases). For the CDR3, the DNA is TGTGCCAGCAGTCTTCTTCTAGACAGGTCAGAGCAGTACTTC. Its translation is CASSLLLDRSEQYF. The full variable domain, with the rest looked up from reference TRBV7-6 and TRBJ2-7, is GAGVSQSPRYKVTKRGQDVALRCDPISGHVSLYWYRQALGQGPEFLTYFNYEAQQDKSGLPNDRFSAERPEGSISTLTIQRTEQRDSAMYRCASSLLLDRSEQYFGPGTRLTVT.